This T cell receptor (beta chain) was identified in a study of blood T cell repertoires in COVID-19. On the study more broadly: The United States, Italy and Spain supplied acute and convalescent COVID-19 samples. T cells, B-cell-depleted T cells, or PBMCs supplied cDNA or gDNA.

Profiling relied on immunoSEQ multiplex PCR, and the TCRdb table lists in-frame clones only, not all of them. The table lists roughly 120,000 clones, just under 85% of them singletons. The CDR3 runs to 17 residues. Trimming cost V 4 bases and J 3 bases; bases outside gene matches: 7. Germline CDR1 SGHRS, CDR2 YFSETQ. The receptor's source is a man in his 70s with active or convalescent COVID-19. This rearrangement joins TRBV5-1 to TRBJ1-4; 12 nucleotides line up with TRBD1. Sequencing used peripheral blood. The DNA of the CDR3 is TGCGCCAGCAGCAGGGGACAGGGGGCGCGGGCTAATGAAAAACTGTTTTTT. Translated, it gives CASSRGQGARANEKLFF. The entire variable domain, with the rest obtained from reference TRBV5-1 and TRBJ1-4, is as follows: KAGVTQTPRYLIKTRGQQVTLSCSPISGHRSVSWYQQTPGQGLQFLFEYFSETQRNKGNFPGRFSGRQFSNSRSEMNVSTLELGDSALYLCASSRGQGARANEKLFFGSGTQLSVL.